Listed below are T cell receptor beta chains from one sample, sequenced in a study of cytomegalovirus exposure and HLA in healthy donors. TCRdb's copy holds only in-frame clones and misses some; the assay was immunoSEQ multiplex PCR. Seen here are 190,000 or so clones, less than 90% observed once, and the top ten hold around 1.7%. Material for sequencing was PBMCs. Receptors originate from a man aged 50-59 years in good health and CMV-seronegative. CDR3s include the opening cysteine and the closing phenylalanine or tryptophan. D genes are given only for firm matches. The size entry is marked missing in some rows and otherwise reads once, few, many or a size class.

-,TRBJ1-5,TRBV6-1,-,TGTGCCAGCAGTGGAGCGTCAGGGCTAATCAAGCCCCAGCATTTT,CASSGASGLIKPQHF
-,TRBJ2-7,TRBV2,-,TGTGCCAGCAGTTTTTTCGGGCAGGGGAGCTCCTACGAGCAGTACTTC,CASSFFGQGSSYEQYF
TRBD1,TRBJ1-2,TRBV30,-,TGTGCCTGGACCCGGGACAGGGGGTTATACACCTTC,CAWTRDRGLYTF
-,TRBJ2-5,TRBV6-6,-,TGTGCCAGCAGTTACTTCTCCCAAGAGACCCAGTACTTC,CASSYFSQETQYF
TRBD2,TRBJ2-7,TRBV25-1,-,TGTGCCAGCAGTAGAGGACTAGCTTCCGAGCAGTACTTC,CASSRGLASEQYF
-,TRBJ2-3,TRBV6-5,-,TGTGCCAGCAGTTACTCCCGTTCCCCAGATACGCAGTATTTT,CASSYSRSPDTQYF
-,TRBJ1-1,TRBV5-1,-,TGCGCCAGCAGCTTGGAGGGACAGAACACTGAAGCTTTCTTT,CASSLEGQNTEAFF
TRBD2,TRBJ2-3,TRBV28,-,TGTGCCAGCAGCGCCCGGCGGGAGACGGATACGCAGTATTTT,CASSARRETDTQYF
TRBD2,TRBJ2-7,TRBV30,-,TGTGCCTGGAGTCGGACTAGCGGCTACGAGCAGTACTTC,CAWSRTSGYEQYF
TRBD2,TRBJ2-5,TRBV30,once,TGTGCGTGGACTAGCGGATCATTAAAAGAGACCCAGTACTTC,CAWTSGSLKETQYF
TRBD1,TRBJ1-2,TRBV30,-,TGTGCCTGGAGAGATCTGGTGTTCGGGACAGGGTCAGAGAACTATGGCTACACCTTC,CAWRDLVFGTGSENYGYTF
TRBD2,TRBJ2-2,TRBV27,once,TGTGCCAGCAGTTGGGGAACTTCGGGGGGCACCGGGGAGCTGTTTTTT,CASSWGTSGGTGELFF
-,TRBJ2-3,TRBV9,-,TGTGCCAGCAGCGTAGATCCCGGTACCTCCACAGATACGCAGTATTTT,CASSVDPGTSTDTQYF
-,TRBJ2-7,TRBV13,many,TGTGCCAGCAGCTTAGATCGGAGCTACGAGCAGTACTTC,CASSLDRSYEQYF
-,TRBJ2-3,TRBV5-1,-,TGCGCCAGCAGCCTCCAGGGGGGCGGGAACACAGATACGCAGTATTTT,CASSLQGGGNTDTQYF
-,TRBJ2-7,TRBV19,-,TGTGCCAGTAAGCAGGGGTCCAGCTCCTACGAGCAGTACTTC,CASKQGSSSYEQYF
TRBD1,TRBJ1-4,TRBV27,-,TGTGCCAGCAGTTTCCGCGTCCCGGGACAGGGGAGGGGTGAAAAACTGTTTTTT,CASSFRVPGQGRGEKLFF
TRBD2,TRBJ2-7,TRBV7-9,once,TGTTCCAGCAGCTCAAACCCCGTAGCGGGAGGAAGCGACGAGCAGTACTTC,CSSSSNPVAGGSDEQYF
-,TRBJ1-3,TRBV5-1,once,TGCGCCAGCAGCATAGAGGGAAACACCATATATTTT,CASSIEGNTIYF
-,TRBJ1-2,TRBV6-5,-,TGTGCCAGCAGTTACTCTCAGCGCGATGGCTACACCTTC,CASSYSQRDGYTF
-,TRBJ1-5,TRBV10-3,-,TGTGCCATCAGTGATGGGGGGACGGGCAATCAGCCCCAGCATTTT,CAISDGGTGNQPQHF
-,TRBJ2-7,TRBV6-5,-,TGTGCCAGCCGATTGGGGGGCTCCTACGAGCAGTACTTC,CASRLGGSYEQYF
TRBD2,TRBJ2-4,TRBV28,-,TGTGCCAGCAGTTTCTACGGACTAGCGGGAACAAAAAACATTCAGTACTTC,CASSFYGLAGTKNIQYF
-,TRBJ2-7,TRBV7-6,-,TGTGCCAGCAGCTCGAGGAGCTCCTACGAGCAGTACTTC,CASSSRSSYEQYF
TRBD1,TRBJ1-2,TRBV28,-,TGTGCCAGCAGTTTGGGACAGGGGGCGCGGTATGGCTACACCTTC,CASSLGQGARYGYTF
TRBD1,TRBJ2-7,TRBV6-6,-,TGTGCCAGCAGTTCTGCGACAGGGGTTTCGTACGAGCAGTACTTC,CASSSATGVSYEQYF
TRBD1,TRBJ2-7,TRBV28,-,TGTGCCAGCAGGCAGGGACAGAGAGAGCAGTACTTC,CASRQGQREQYF
TRBD1,TRBJ1-1,TRBV7-9,once,TGTGCCAGCAGCTTACGCAGGGGGATCACTGAAGCTTTCTTT,CASSLRRGITEAFF
TRBD2,TRBJ2-7,TRBV6-6,-,TGTGCCAGCAGGACCGGGACTAGCGGCTTCTACGAGCAGTACTTC,CASRTGTSGFYEQYF
TRBD2,TRBJ2-4,TRBV7-2,-,TGTGCCAGCAGGGTAGCGGGGGAAAACATTCAGTACTTC,CASRVAGENIQYF
TRBD1,TRBJ2-5,TRBV5-5,-,TGTGCCAGCAGCTTTGCGGGACAGGGTTTCCAAGAGACCCAGTACTTC,CASSFAGQGFQETQYF
TRBD1,TRBJ1-4,TRBV4-1,few,TGCGCCAGCAGGCCCGGGACAGGGGTAGAAAAACTGTTTTTT,CASRPGTGVEKLFF
-,TRBJ2-2,TRBV30,-,TGTGCCTGGAGTCTGGCACACGGGGAGCTGTTTTTT,CAWSLAHGELFF
TRBD1,TRBJ2-7,TRBV19,-,TGTGCCAGTAGTATTACGGGACAGGTGAGCGAGCAGTACTTC,CASSITGQVSEQYF
-,TRBJ2-1,TRBV18,-,TGTGCCAGCTCACATCGACTGACGAGCTCCTACAATGAGCAGTTCTTC,CASSHRLTSSYNEQFF
-,TRBJ2-1,TRBV5-1,once,TGCGCCAGCAGGGAGGGAGAATCCTACAATGAGCAGTTCTTC,CASREGESYNEQFF
TRBD2,TRBJ2-2,TRBV18,-,TGTGCCAGCTCACCAGGCGGGAGTTCGAACACCGGGGAGCTGTTTTTT,CASSPGGSSNTGELFF
-,TRBJ2-1,TRBV19,-,TGTGCCAGTCAGACTAGTTATTATGAGCAGTTCTTC,CASQTSYYEQFF
TRBD1,TRBJ1-2,TRBV5-5,-,TGTGCCAGCAGCTTAGGGACAGGGACCTCTAACTATGGCTACACCTTC,CASSLGTGTSNYGYTF
-,TRBJ1-4,TRBV7-2,-,TGTGCCAGCAGCTTAGCACGAGGAGACCGAGGGAATGAAAAACTGTTTTTT,CASSLARGDRGNEKLFF
TRBD1,TRBJ1-3,TRBV2,-,TGTGCCAGCAGTGTTAGACAGGGGAGGAACACCATATATTTT,CASSVRQGRNTIYF
-,TRBJ2-7,TRBV7-2,-,TGTGCCAGCAGCTTAGTTTTTAGCGCTCAACGAGGCGAGCAGTACTTC,CASSLVFSAQRGEQYF
TRBD1,TRBJ1-5,TRBV10-3,-,TGTGCCATCAGTGGGGGACAGGGCGCCGGGGAGCCCCAGCATTTT,CAISGGQGAGEPQHF
TRBD2,TRBJ2-1,TRBV28,-,TGTGCCAGCAGATCTATAGCGGGAGCCGCCTACAATGAGCAGTTCTTC,CASRSIAGAAYNEQFF
-,TRBJ1-4,TRBV6-1,-,TGTGCCAGCAATCGGGGAGGGGGAGATGAAAAACTGTTTTTT,CASNRGGGDEKLFF
-,TRBJ2-3,TRBV7-7,-,TGTGCTAGCAGCCTTAGCGGCACAGATACGCAGTATTTT,CASSLSGTDTQYF
-,TRBJ2-7,TRBV6-5,-,TGTGCCAGCAGTCCCTATAGAACTTCCTACGAGCAGTACTTC,CASSPYRTSYEQYF
-,TRBJ1-4,TRBV18,few,TGTGCCAGCTCACCGGGGGGGAGTGAAAAACTGTTTTTT,CASSPGGSEKLFF
TRBD1,TRBJ1-5,TRBV13,-,TGTGCCAGCAGCCAGGACAGGGGTCAGCCCCAGCATTTT,CASSQDRGQPQHF
-,TRBJ1-1,TRBV11-3,-,TGTGCCAGCAGCTTAACTCGGCGGACTGAAGCTTTCTTT,CASSLTRRTEAFF
TRBD1,TRBJ1-6,TRBV7-2,-,TGTGCCAGCAGCGAGGGACAGGGCAGAAATTCACCCCTCCACTTT,CASSEGQGRNSPLHF
TRBD1,TRBJ1-1,TRBV11-1,-,TGTGCCAGCAGCTTACAGACAGGGTTGGGAACTGAAGCTTTCTTT,CASSLQTGLGTEAFF